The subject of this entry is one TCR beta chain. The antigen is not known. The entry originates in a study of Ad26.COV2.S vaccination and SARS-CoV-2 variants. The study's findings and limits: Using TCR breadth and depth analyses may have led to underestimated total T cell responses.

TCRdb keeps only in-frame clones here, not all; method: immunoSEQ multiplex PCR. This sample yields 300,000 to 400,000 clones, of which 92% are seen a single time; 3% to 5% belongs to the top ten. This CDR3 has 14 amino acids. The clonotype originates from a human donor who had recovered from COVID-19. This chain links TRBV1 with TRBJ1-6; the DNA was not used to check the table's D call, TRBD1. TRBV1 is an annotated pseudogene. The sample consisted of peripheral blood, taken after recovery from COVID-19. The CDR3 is CTSSQDRYNSPLHF. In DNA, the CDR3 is TGCACCAGCAGCCAAGACAGGTATAATTCACCCCTCCACTTT.